The rows below give T cell receptor beta chains drawn from one sample of a study of OX40 agonist ivuxolimab in advanced cancers. Here immunoSEQ multiplex PCR was the method, and the copy in TCRdb shows in-frame clones only, minus some. The sample carries about 75,000 clones, around 84% recorded once. Sequenced material: CD4+ or CD8+ T cells sorted from blood, taken in a trial of the OX40 agonist ivuxolimab. The source of these receptors is an adult with an advanced solid tumor such as melanoma, head and neck, liver or kidney cancer. The CDR3 runs from the conserved cysteine through the conserved F or W.

v_call	cdr3_aa
TRBV5-1	CASTPRAADSYNEQFF
TRBV15	CATSRDVGRETQYF
TRBV6-6	CASSYATGPHYEQYF
TRBV18	CASSPRLAREGSEQYF
TRBV6-5	CASSRAASGYEQYF
TRBV28	CASSLSTVPSGNTIYF
TRBV7-2	CASSSFPRDGSYNEQFF
TRBV9	CASSAEDRRLFF
TRBV2	CASSDSSSGEYYEQYF
TRBV18	CASSDRAVYGYTF
TRBV15	CATSRDEGAEQYF
TRBV10-3	CAISTGTGETGELFF
TRBV7-9	CASSQRLSYEQYF
TRBV11-2	CASSLENYYNEQFF
TRBV10-3	CAINQGASNYGYTF
TRBV6-1	CASSTGGRDTQYF
TRBV9	CASSVGQSNQPQHF
TRBV14	CASSQLPGQGDNEQFF
TRBV25-1	CASSGGMSYGYTF
TRBV4-1	CASSRGVGTEAFF
TRBV6-6	CASSYPRQGGYTEAFF
TRBV4-2	CASSQDTSGSMVQYF
TRBV2	CASSWLGQGRTGELFF
TRBV7-2	CASSLRLGGTGELFF
TRBV5-1	CASSLAASGSSYEQYF
TRBV11-2	CASSIGTSGYNEQFF
TRBV25-1	CASSRGQGNNYGYTF
TRBV6-5	CASNSRQGGQPQHF
TRBV10-3	CAARGAGAEYEQYF
TRBV6-1	CASTRGDQPQHF
TRBV11-2	CASSLAPGGGKREQFF
TRBV29-1	CSVGNDHNEQFF
TRBV4-1	CASSQVGAGNTIYF
TRBV14	CASSQQRNTGELFF
TRBV5-1	CASSVGTARETQYF
TRBV19	CASSRDRSSEQYF
TRBV7-2	CASSLRARGQPQHF
TRBV12-2	CASRLPGTGNSPLHF
TRBV7-9	CASSPQDTYGYTF
TRBV6-1	CASTPLAGVFETQYF
TRBV11-3	CASSLDFGPYNEQFF
TRBV2	CASISDSNQPQHF
TRBV19	CASTLAAGYTEAFF
TRBV5-1	CASSLVPDRVSVTGELFF
TRBV11-2	CASSKGLYEQYF
TRBV11-2	CASRTGGSGGGNNEQFF
TRBV5-1	CASSPGLAVDEQFF
TRBV10-3	CAIRPDRGMILGYGYTF
TRBV6-6	CASSYGFGEKLFF
TRBV29-1	CSATGTGNTEAFF
TRBV6-1	CASEGNQPQHF
TRBV7-2	CASSRTNTEAFF
TRBV11-1	CASSFGVPSTDTQYF
TRBV6-5	CATGIGAEEKLFF
TRBV10-1	CASKQGAVNEQFF